Below, 10 T cell receptor beta chains from the same sample are listed, as sequenced in a study of T-cell reconstitution after alpha-beta-depleted transplantation in children. Molecular barcoding with unique molecular identifiers was used for the TCRbeta library. From the PCR reads, TCRdb called clonotypes with MiXCR, one entry per CDR3 protein. The repertoire includes some 500,000 distinct CDR3 sequences, approximately 20% of them detected once, and 3.3% sits in the top ten. The sequencing used PBMCs from the stem cell graft donor, collected from the stem cell graft. Receptors originate from a human donor who donated a stem cell graft to a child with acute lymphoblastic leukemia.

The sample holds a few counts of this clonotype. The chain joins TRBV5-1 to TRBJ2-2, with D perhaps matching TRBD1 or TRBD2 (5 bases each). In germline, CDR1 is SGHRS, CDR2 YFSETQ. The CDR3 totals 16 residues. V dropped 4 bases and J dropped 6 bases, with 19 bases sitting between them. The CDR3 loop reads CASSPPRGVSPGELFF. CDR3 DNA sequence: TGCGCCAGCAGCCCGCCGAGGGGCGTGAGTCCCGGGGAGCTGTTTTTT.

V and J are TRBV4-2 and TRBJ2-3; TRBD2 matches at 11 bases. The J segment lost 4 bases and the V segment lost 0 bases, leaving 9 bases of the junction unmatched. CDR1 and CDR2 (germline): LGHNA, YNFKEQ. The length of the CDR3 is 18 residues. CDR3: CASSQEFWLAGGADTQYF. The CDR3 DNA sequence: TGTGCCAGCAGCCAAGAGTTCTGGCTAGCGGGAGGAGCAGATACGCAGTATTTT.

This rearrangement joins TRBV6-1 to TRBJ1-2; D unclear. V was pared by 5 bases and J by 7 bases, with 8 bases between. The CDR3 runs to 11 residues. Germline values: CDR1 MNHNS, CDR2 SASEGT. The DNA for the CDR3 is TGTGCCAGCAGTACCCGACTTGGCTACACCTTC. Amino acid sequence: CASSTRLGYTF.

This clonotype was observed a handful of times. As DNA, the CDR3 is TGTGCCAGCAAACGGGACAGGGCGGACACTGAAGCTTTCTTT. Translating gives CASKRDRADTEAFF. The V and J genes are TRBV27 and TRBJ1-1, with TRBD1 identical over 9 bases. Per germline, CDR1 MNHEY and CDR2 SMNVEV (reference sequence). V was pared by 7 bases and J by 3 bases, with 6 bases of the junction left unmatched. The CDR3 loop spans 14 amino acids.

The chain recombines TRBV5-1 with TRBJ2-5; perhaps TRBD2 as D (5 bases). The CDR3 loop spans 14 amino acids. Looked up from germline, CDR1 is SGHRS and CDR2 is YFSETQ. V lost 0 bases, J lost 4 bases, and 10 bases lay in between. The CDR3 here is CASSLEGSGETQYF. The CDR3 nucleotides read TGCGCCAGCAGCTTGGAAGGGAGCGGAGAGACCCAGTACTTC.

The J gene is TRBJ1-1, the V gene TRBV29-1, with a possible D match to TRBD1 (5 bases). V was shortened by 4 bases and J by 5 bases, with 23 bases between the two germline ends. The length of the CDR3 is 16 residues. Germline V gene lookup returns CDR1 SQVTM and CDR2 ANQGSEA. In nucleotides, the CDR3 is TGCAGCGTTGGGACCTTTTTATTAGGGACGGGGACTGAAGCTTTCTTT. Amino acid sequence: CSVGTFLLGTGTEAFF.

The chain combines TRBV12-3 or TRBV12-4 with TRBJ2-2; D is perhaps TRBD1 or TRBD2 (6 bases each). V lost 2 bases and J 3 bases, leaving 13 bases between the germline ends. The CDR3 covers 16 residues. This CDR3 reads CASSLWRGADTGELFF. The CDR3 DNA sequence: TGTGCCAGCAGTTTATGGAGGGGGGCGGACACCGGGGAGCTGTTTTTT.

The genes are TRBV5-6 and TRBJ2-3; D ambiguous. The V end was cut by 3 bases, the J end by 1 base, with 12 bases between. Germline CDR1 and CDR2: SGHDT and YYEEEE. The CDR3 covers 15 residues. The CDR3 reads CASSWALRGTDTQYF. Here the CDR3 DNA reads TGTGCCAGCAGCTGGGCCCTTCGCGGCACAGATACGCAGTATTTT.

The chain employs TRBV7-9 and TRBJ2-2, with D possibly TRBD2 on 5 matching bases. Between the trimmed V and J ends, which lost 5 bases and 2 bases, there was a span of 15 bases. CDR3 size: 16 residues. Germline V CDR1 and CDR2: SEHNR, FQNEAQ (reference sequence). CDR3 protein: CASSPFGEHNTGELFF. CDR3 sequence (DNA): TGTGCCAGCAGCCCGTTCGGGGAACACAACACCGGGGAGCTGTTTTTT.

There are a few counts of this clonotype. The V call is TRBV12-3 or TRBV12-4, the J call TRBJ2-1, with 9 positions matching TRBD2. This CDR3 has 15 residues. V gave up 8 bases and J gave up 9 bases; unmatched junction bases: 14. The CDR3 is CASQHKEREVAEQFF. The CDR3 region has the DNA TGTGCCAGCCAGCACAAAGAGCGGGAGGTGGCTGAGCAGTTCTTC.